This T cell receptor (beta chain) is drawn from a study of shared T cell receptors in the human thymus. The data were produced by immunoSEQ multiplex PCR, yet TCRdb's version contains in-frame clones alone and is incomplete. The table lists 640,000 or so clones, 87% of them singletons. The V gene lost 6 bases and the J gene lost 8 bases, with 17 bases spanning the gap. The CDR3 is 15 residues long. Germline CDR1 MNHNY, CDR2 SVGAGI (reference sequence). Separately, the same data were catalogued under a study of human thymus T cells. That source adds: Related work found strong thymic repertoire overlap between unrelated individuals.

The receptor's source is a boy in the first two years of life with a congenital heart defect. V gene TRBV6-6 combines with J gene TRBJ1-6; maybe TRBD1 (6 bases). The sequencing input was thymocytes. The CDR3 protein is CASRLLTGFHSPLHF. The CDR3 DNA reads TGTGCCAGCAGACTCCTTACAGGGTTTCATTCACCCCTCCACTTT.